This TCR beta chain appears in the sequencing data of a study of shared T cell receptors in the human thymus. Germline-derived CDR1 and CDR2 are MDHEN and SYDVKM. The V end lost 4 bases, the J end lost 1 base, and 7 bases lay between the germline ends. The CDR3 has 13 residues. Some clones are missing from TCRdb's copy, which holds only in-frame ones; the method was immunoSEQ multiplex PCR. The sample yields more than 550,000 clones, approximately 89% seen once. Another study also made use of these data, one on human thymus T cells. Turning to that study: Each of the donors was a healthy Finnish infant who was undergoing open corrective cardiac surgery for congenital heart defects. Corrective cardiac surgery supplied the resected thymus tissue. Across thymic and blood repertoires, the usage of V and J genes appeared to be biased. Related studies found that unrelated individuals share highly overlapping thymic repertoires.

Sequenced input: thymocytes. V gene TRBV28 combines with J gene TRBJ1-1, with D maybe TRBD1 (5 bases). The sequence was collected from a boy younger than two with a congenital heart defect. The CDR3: CASSSRENTEAFF. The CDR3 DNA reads TGTGCCAGCAGTTCCAGGGAGAACACTGAAGCTTTCTTT.